The source of this TCR beta chain is a study of cytomegalovirus exposure and HLA in healthy donors. About this clone: The target antigen is unknown.

Vbeta (60) and Jbeta (13) primers were used in the PCR. Produced via immunoSEQ multiplex PCR; TCRdb's table is partial and in-frame only. Its table lists 75,000 to 80,000 clones. V was clipped by 4 bases and J by 8 bases, with 24 bases between them. CDR3 length equals 17 residues. Germline assignment: CDR1 LGHNA and CDR2 YNFKEQ. The study, taken as a whole, reports: Donor immune exposure was known only as CMV serostatus. There were several of the most significant clusters that appeared linked to common viral pathogens in a later analysis. In a later analysis, HLA-C alleles had the fewest associated TCRs, DRB1 alleles the most. An analysis was carried out at a later point. It showed that HLA-associated TCR beta chains were more clonally expanded than equally common non-associated chains.

Sequenced: PBMCs. This TCR derives from a man younger than 30 in good health and CMV-seropositive. The chain recombines TRBV4-2 with TRBJ2-1; D may be TRBD2 (6 bases). The CDR3 loop reads CASSPETPGYPSDEQFF. The CDR3 DNA reads TGTGCCAGCAGCCCAGAAACTCCGGGATACCCTAGCGATGAGCAGTTCTTC.